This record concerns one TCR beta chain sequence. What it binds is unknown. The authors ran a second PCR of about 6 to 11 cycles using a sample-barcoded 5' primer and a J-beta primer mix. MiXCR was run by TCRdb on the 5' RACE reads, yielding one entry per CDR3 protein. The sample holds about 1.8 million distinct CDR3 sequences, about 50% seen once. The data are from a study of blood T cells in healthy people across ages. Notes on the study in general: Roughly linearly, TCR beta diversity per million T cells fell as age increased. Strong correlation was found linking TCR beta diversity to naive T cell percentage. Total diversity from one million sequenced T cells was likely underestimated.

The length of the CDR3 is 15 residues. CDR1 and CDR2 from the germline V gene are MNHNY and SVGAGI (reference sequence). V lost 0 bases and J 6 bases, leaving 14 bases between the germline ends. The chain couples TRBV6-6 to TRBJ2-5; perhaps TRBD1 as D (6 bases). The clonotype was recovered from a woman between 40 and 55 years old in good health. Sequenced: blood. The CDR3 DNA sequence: TGTGCCAGCAGTTACTCGAGTTTGGGACAACAGACCCAGTACTTC. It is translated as CASSYSSLGQQTQYF.